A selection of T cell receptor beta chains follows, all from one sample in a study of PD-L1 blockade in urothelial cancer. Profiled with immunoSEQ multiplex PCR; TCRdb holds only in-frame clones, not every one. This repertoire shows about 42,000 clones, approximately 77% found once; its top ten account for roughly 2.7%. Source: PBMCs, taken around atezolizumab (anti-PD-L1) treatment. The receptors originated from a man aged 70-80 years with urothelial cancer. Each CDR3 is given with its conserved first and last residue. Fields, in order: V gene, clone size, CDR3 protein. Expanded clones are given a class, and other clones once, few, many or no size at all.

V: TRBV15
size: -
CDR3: CATSRASGRATDTQYF

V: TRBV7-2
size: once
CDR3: CASSLAALAEEQYF

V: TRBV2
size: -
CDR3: CASKGEETQYF

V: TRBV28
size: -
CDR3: CASSQTAAKNIQYF

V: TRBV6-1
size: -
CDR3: CASCWTTTSAEQFF

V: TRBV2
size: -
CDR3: CASSREIPGYKTGELFF

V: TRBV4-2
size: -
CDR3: CASSPEDWAEGYNEQFF

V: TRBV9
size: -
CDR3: CASSEETVGNTIYF

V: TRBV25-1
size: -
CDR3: CASTLSAGGTGELFF

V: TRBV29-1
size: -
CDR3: CSGGQWNTEAFF

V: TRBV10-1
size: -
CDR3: CASSESTYQPQHF

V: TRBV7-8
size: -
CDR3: CASSPTHSAVVNEKLFF

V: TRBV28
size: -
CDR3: CASSLRYGRARSEQFF

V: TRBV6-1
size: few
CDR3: CASSARTGEDYEQYF

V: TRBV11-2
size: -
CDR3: CASSSPGQGVGELFF

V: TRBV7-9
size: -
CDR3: CASSPENLGGYTF

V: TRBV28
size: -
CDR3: CASSLRPSSYEQYF

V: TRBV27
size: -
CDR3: CASSLSRGTDTQYF

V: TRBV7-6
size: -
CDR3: CASSLAGGGFGNQPQHF

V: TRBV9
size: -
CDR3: CASSTSLGTGGNGYTF

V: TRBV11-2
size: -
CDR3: CASSLTRGNTEAFF

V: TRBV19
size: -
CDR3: CASEDTAHRSGANVLTF

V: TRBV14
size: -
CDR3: CASSPWTGGRTEAFF

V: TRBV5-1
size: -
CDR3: CASSLSGSSYNEQFF

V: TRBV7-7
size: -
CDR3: CASSLGLATETQYF

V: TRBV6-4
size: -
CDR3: CASSDSQGVAFF

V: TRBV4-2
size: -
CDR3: CASSQDSRPQETQYF

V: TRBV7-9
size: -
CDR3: CASSLRSGRMGGELFF

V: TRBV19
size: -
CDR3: CASSKFSQNYEQYF

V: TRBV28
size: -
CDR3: CASSPTSGRGEQFF

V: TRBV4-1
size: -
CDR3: CASSQDQAGGTEKLFF

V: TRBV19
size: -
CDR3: CASKLAGGFLETQYF

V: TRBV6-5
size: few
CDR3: CASSSRGNTIYF

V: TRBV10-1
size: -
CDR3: CASSEYYTGELFF

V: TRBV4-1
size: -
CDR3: CASSQVHSTNYGYTF

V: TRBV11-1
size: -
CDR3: CASSFMDSLNTEAFF

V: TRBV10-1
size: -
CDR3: CASSDSLYNEQFF

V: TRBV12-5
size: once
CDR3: CASGLGARQPQHF

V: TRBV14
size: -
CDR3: CASSPIGNTEAFF

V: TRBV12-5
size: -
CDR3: CASGWGQGDTEAFF

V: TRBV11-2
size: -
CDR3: CASSSGMLSTDTQYF

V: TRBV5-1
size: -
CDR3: CASRTLTSGGAETQYF

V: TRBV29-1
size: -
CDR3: CSVEDSTGHTEAFF

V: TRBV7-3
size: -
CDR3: CASSPGTEETQYF

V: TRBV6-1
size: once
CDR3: CASSDEGTGELFF